This T cell receptor beta chain was found in a study of blood T cells in healthy people across ages. Study-wide findings and caveats: In older individuals, TCR beta diversity per million T cells was lower, falling roughly linearly with age.

V dropped 8 bases and J dropped 6 bases, with 14 bases sitting between them. The CDR3 has 13 residues. Per the germline V gene, CDR1 is MNHEY and CDR2 is SVGAGI. Turning to this clonotype: The antigen remains unidentified.

The use of a sample-barcoded 5' primer and a J-beta primer mix characterized a second PCR of about 7 to 12 cycles. Each cDNA was tagged by a template-switch adaptor containing 12 random nucleotides. TCRdb ran MiXCR on the 5' RACE reads and lists one entry per CDR3 protein. The data show about 970,000 distinct CDR3 sequences, with around 54% seen just once and over 20% held by the top ten. Specimen: blood. The V gene is TRBV6-5, the J gene TRBJ1-5; weak D call: TRBD1 (6 bases). The sequence was collected from a woman aged 60-75 years in good health. CDR3 nucleotide sequence: TGTGCCAGCCGAGGGGGGGTTGGTCAGCCCCAGCATTTT. Protein: CASRGGVGQPQHF.